This T cell receptor (beta chain) was captured by sequencing in a study of blood T cell repertoires in COVID-19. On the study more broadly: Material from acute and convalescent COVID-19 was sourced from the United States, Italy and Spain. In each case, the material was cDNA or gDNA derived from T cells, B-cell-depleted T cells, or PBMCs.

This CDR3 contains 15 residues. Trimming cost V 2 bases and J 2 bases, with 10 bases left between them. Germline assignment: CDR1 LNHDA and CDR2 SQIVND (reference sequence). Methods used by the authors: It was from reference gene primer amplification that nucleated cell counts were estimated. Sequenced by immunoSEQ multiplex PCR; TCRdb stores in-frame clones only, minus some. That table furnishes V, J and clone size, whereas the DNA furnished D and trimming. The sample has fewer than 250,000 clones, around nine tenths seen once. The receptor comes from a woman in her sixties or seventies who had recovered from COVID-19. The chain carries TRBV19 and TRBJ1-5; a possible D gene is TRBD1 (6 bases). The source material was peripheral blood. As DNA, the CDR3 is TGTGCCAGTAGTATAAGGGAGGGGGGCAATCAGCCCCAGCATTTT. As protein: CASSIREGGNQPQHF.